Described below is a single T cell receptor beta chain sequence and its context. The target antigen is unknown. These data originate in a study of graft-versus-host responses after intestinal transplantation. Study overall: Recipients across the board were started on anti-thymocyte globulin induction, then kept on tacrolimus and steroids for around 3 years.

The CDR3 is 12 residues long. Germline lookup yields CDR1 SNHLY and CDR2 FYNNEI. Trimming took off 5 bases at V and 7 bases at J, with 8 bases between the two ends. Clones were sequenced by immunoSEQ multiplex PCR, and TCRdb holds only the in-frame ones, with some missing. The sample lists 80,000 to 95,000 clones, about 93% occurring once. This receptor was taken from a human donor who received an intestinal transplant. This rearrangement joins TRBV2 to TRBJ2-2; D gene uncertain. The specimen comprised unstimulated CD8+ T cells sorted from spleen or lymph node cells, sampled before intestinal transplant. DNA for the CDR3: TGTGCCAGCAGTCTTTCGGTCGGGGAGCTGTTTTTT. Protein product: CASSLSVGELFF.